A selection of T cell receptor beta chains follows, all from one sample in a study of T cell repertoires in cytomegalovirus infection. TCRdb re-derived calls from the reads in MiXCR, one entry per CDR3 protein. Of around 200,000 distinct CDR3 sequences listed, about 18% are singletons. The material sequenced was CD8+ T cells from PBMCs. The receptor set was obtained from a human donor in good health (CMV status not recorded). Some clones in this sample may be carry-over from other donors' samples. The CDR3 runs from the conserved cysteine through the conserved F or W.

TRBV7-9 CASSWDGNEQFF
TRBV5-1 CASSFRQASYEQYF
TRBV11-2 CASSFKEGTASSYEQYF
TRBV24-1 CATSDSAATYEQYF
TRBV12-3/TRBV12-4 CASSSDRGWEQFF
TRBV5-6 CASSRGGPSYNEQFF
TRBV11-2 CASSLEGGYTF
TRBV7-8 CASSTGGTYNEQFF
TRBV6-1 CASRIGTDTDTQYF
TRBV20-1 CSAREPLLGNEQFF
TRBV7-9 CASSPTQGVQPQHF
TRBV7-2 CASSLTRGKADHYGYTF
TRBV7-2 CASSPSGGRSSYNEQFF
TRBV28 CASSTRQWVSGNTIYF
TRBV20-1 CSARVATGFAYEQYF
TRBV12-3/TRBV12-4 CASRRDRGIVRNTEAFF
TRBV5-1 CASSLNRANYYEQYF
TRBV7-2 CASSLKGPGGFYNEQFF
TRBV29-1 CSVAGRSPGEQYF